This T cell receptor beta chain was obtained from a study of blood T cell repertoires in COVID-19. Overall study: T cells, B-cell-depleted T cells, or PBMCs provided the cDNA or gDNA that served as material.

Seattle's enrolled individuals joined amid active infection and were then monitored longitudinally. Here immunoSEQ multiplex PCR was the method, and the copy in TCRdb shows in-frame clones only, minus some. This repertoire shows under 15,000 clones, just over 70% found once; its top ten account for 6% to 7%. The CDR3 runs 17 residues. J gave up 3 bases and V 5 bases, and 12 bases lay outside the gene matches. Germline lookup yields CDR1 MNHEY and CDR2 SMNVEV (reference sequence). The sequencing input was peripheral blood. The rearrangement joins TRBV27 to TRBJ2-2, with TRBD2 identical over 7 bases. The sequence derives from a man aged 55 to 69 with COVID-19, enrolled during active disease. DNA of the CDR3: TGTGCCAGCAGTCTAATGTGGACTAGAACGTACACCGGGGAGCTGTTTTTT. Amino acids: CASSLMWTRTYTGELFF.